This TCR beta chain stems from a study of T-cell memory formation after mild COVID-19. Points from the study as a whole: Prior to infection, memory already included some responding clones, suggesting cross-reactive memory joined. The main location of contracting CD4+ clones was CM and EM, and that of contracting CD8+ clones was EMRA. Second-wave clones reaching peak frequency on day 37 lacked confirmed SARS-CoV-2 specificity. Clones that shrank (day 15 to 85) were balanced CD4/CD8, whereas later expanders leaned CD4+.

This clonotype was seen only a few times. Its cognate antigen is unknown. The CDR3 sequence is 14 residues long. Germline trimming cut 5 bases from V and 6 bases from J; bases unmatched to any gene: 11. Per germline, CDR1 DFQATT and CDR2 SNEGSKA (reference sequence). A single record per CDR3 protein comes from TCRdb applying MiXCR to the 5' RACE reads. In the table there are 250,000 to 300,000 distinct CDR3 sequences, 15% to 20% of which are singletons. The sequence was collected from a man aged 18 to 30 who had mild COVID-19 (a few samples of this study predate the infection). Cell type and time point are not known. Sequencing used PBMCs or a T cell subset sorted from them (not recorded which). The chain employs TRBV20-1 and TRBJ2-3; the match to TRBD1 covers 7 bases. This CDR3 reads CSADPNRRGDTQYF. The DNA for the CDR3 is TGCAGTGCTGATCCGAATCGCAGGGGGGATACGCAGTATTTT.